This record concerns one TCR beta chain sequence. The sample is drawn from a study of shared T cell receptors in the human thymus. V lost 7 bases, J lost 2 bases, and 17 bases stayed unmatched. This CDR3 comprises 18 residues. Germline V gives CDR1 ENHRY, CDR2 SYGVKD. Assay used: immunoSEQ multiplex PCR; TCRdb lists only in-frame clones, some missing. The repertoire holds about 730,000 clones, with approximately 85% as singletons. The same sample was also studied in work on human thymus T cells. According to that study: Donation came from healthy Finnish infants having corrective surgery for congenital heart defects. The thymus tissue came from resections taken during corrective heart surgery. Blood and thymic repertoires both appeared biased in V and J gene usage. Related studies found that unrelated individuals share highly overlapping thymic repertoires.

The sequenced sample consisted of thymocytes. The chain has TRBV10-3 and TRBJ2-3, with 8 bases identical to TRBD1. This clonotype was obtained from a girl under three years old with a congenital heart defect. CDR3: CAITHRDRQYHNTDTQYF. For the CDR3, the DNA is TGTGCCATCACCCACCGGGACAGGCAATACCACAACACAGATACGCAGTATTTT.